This entry lists 11 T cell receptor beta chains sequenced from one sample in a study of shared clonotypes between healthy human individuals. Sequencing used immunoSEQ multiplex PCR; TCRdb keeps in-frame clones, though not all of them. The sample has nearly 1,000,000 clones, roughly 72% seen once. What was sequenced was memory CD4+ T cells sorted from blood. Indicated subset: CD45RA-negative fraction. These receptors all stem from a man younger than 30 in good health.

The rearrangement uses TRBV4-1 and TRBJ1-5, with D perhaps TRBD1 (6 bases). The length of the CDR3 is 16 residues. The V end lost 0 bases, the J end lost 5 bases, and 14 bases lay between the germline ends. In germline, CDR1 is MGHRA, CDR2 YSYEKL. The CDR3 sequence is CASSQEGRGGDQPQHF. CDR3 nucleotide sequence: TGCGCCAGCAGCCAAGAGGGCAGGGGAGGCGATCAGCCCCAGCATTTT.

The V and J genes are TRBV7-2 and TRBJ2-5, with D maybe TRBD2 (6 bases). The closer fit of TRBJ2-7 to the DNA end suggests the J call may be wrong. CDR3 size: 12 residues. CDR1 is SGHTA, CDR2 FQGNSA, per germline. For the CDR3, the DNA is TGTGCCAGCAGCCGGGACTCTAGCGAGCAGTACTTC. This encodes CASSRDSSEQYF.

Worth noting for this clone: This specimen includes other DNA sequences encoding the same CDR3. The J gene is TRBJ2-7, the V gene TRBV7-2; 10 bases are shared with TRBD2. The CDR3 extends over 15 amino acids. Unmatched junction bases numbered 4, after V lost 5 bases and J lost 0 bases. CDR1 is SGHTA, CDR2 FQGNSA, per germline. CDR3 in amino acids: CASSPVAGGSYEQYF. In DNA form, the CDR3 reads TGTGCCAGCAGCCCAGTAGCGGGGGGCTCCTACGAGCAGTACTTC.

This clone occurred many times. This chain uses TRBV19 with TRBJ2-1, with TRBD2 matching 10 bases. Per the germline V gene, CDR1 is LNHDA and CDR2 is SQIVND (reference sequence). Germline trimming cut 10 bases from V and 7 bases from J; bases unmatched to any gene: 10. There are 14 residues in the CDR3. The DNA of the CDR3 is TGTGCCACCTCCCCTAGCGGGAGAGTAAATGAGCAGTTCTTC. This encodes CATSPSGRVNEQFF.

The chain uses TRBV11-2 and TRBJ2-3; D may be TRBD2 (5 bases). Germline-derived CDR1 and CDR2 are SGHAT and FQNNGV. This CDR3 has 15 residues. Between the trimmed V and J ends, which lost 2 bases and 2 bases, there was a span of 11 bases. Here the CDR3 DNA reads TGTGCCAGCAGCTTACGGACTCAACCCACAGATACGCAGTATTTT. Translating gives CASSLRTQPTDTQYF.

The chain carries TRBV6-1 and TRBJ2-7; D perhaps matches TRBD2 (5 bases). V lost 8 bases and J 3 bases, leaving 20 bases between the germline ends. Germline V CDR1 and CDR2: MNHNS, SASEGT. The CDR3 contains 15 residues. The chain's CDR3 is CASPPGITPYYEQYF. The DNA for the CDR3 is TGTGCCAGCCCCCCCGGGATCACCCCCTACTACGAGCAGTACTTC.

V is TRBV6-6 and J is TRBJ2-7, with 9 bases lining up with TRBD1. The junction had 4 bases not matched to a gene; V was cut back by 7 bases and J by 0 bases. Looked up from germline, CDR1 is MNHNY and CDR2 is SVGAGI (reference sequence). CDR3 length: 14 residues. CDR3 protein: CASNDRGVSYEQYF. CDR3 DNA: TGTGCCAGCAACGACAGGGGGGTCTCCTACGAGCAGTACTTC.

This chain connects TRBV11-2 to TRBJ2-2, with D unresolved. Germline V CDR1 and CDR2: SGHAT, FQNNGV. The CDR3 consists of 16 residues. V was pared by 5 bases and J by 1 base, with 14 bases between. CDR3 in amino acids: CASSPEVPGNTGELFF. The CDR3 DNA reads as TGTGCCAGCAGCCCGGAAGTACCGGGGAACACCGGGGAGCTGTTTTTT.

With regard to this clone: Compared with germline, one end of the junction differs, possibly owing to a read error. This sequence joins TRBV5-1 and TRBJ1-2; TRBD1 might be the D (6 bases). The CDR3 has 12 residues. Germline values: CDR1 SGHRS, CDR2 YFSETQ. CDR3 in DNA: TGTGCCAGCAGTACAGGGATAGGAGGCTACACCTTC. Protein product: CASSTGIGGYTF.

The chain carries TRBV6-6 and TRBJ2-1, with 11 bases fitting TRBD2. The CDR3 sequence is 15 residues long. Germline CDR1 is MNHNY and CDR2 is SVGAGI (reference sequence). J lost 8 bases, V lost 4 bases, and 7 bases had no gene match. The CDR3 loop is CASSSTSGRSDEQFF. The CDR3 DNA reads as TGTGCCAGCAGTTCAACTAGCGGGAGAAGCGATGAGCAGTTCTTC.

CDR3 region: CASSPNPGGEKLFF. For the CDR3, the DNA is TGTGCCAGCTCACCTAATCCGGGGGGTGAAAAACTGTTTTTT. V and J are TRBV18 and TRBJ1-4; D perhaps matches TRBD1 (5 bases). This CDR3 spans 14 amino acids. CDR1 is KGHSH, CDR2 LQKENI, per germline. V was trimmed by 3 bases and J by 7 bases, leaving 12 bases between them.